This TCR beta chain appears in the sequencing data of a study of T cells after yellow fever vaccination. Study details: SMART-Seq v4 Ultra Low Input prepared libraries from low-cell fractions.

This CDR3 has 14 residues. Trimming removed 0 bases from V and 0 bases from J, with 6 bases in between. Per germline, CDR1 SGHNT and CDR2 YYREEE (reference sequence). Study results and caveats: Among primary-vaccination clones, most reappeared after the booster, at approximately 97% for CD4 and about 90% for CD8. The study noted that FACS-sorted repertoires could contain abundant clonotypes contaminating from the bulk population.

This clonotype has only a few counts. Its antigen remains unknown. The 5'RACE template-switching step produced TCR cDNA and added a universal primer site and UMIs. TCRdb itself ran the 5' RACE reads through MiXCR, one entry per CDR3 protein. The sample contains about 430,000 distinct CDR3 sequences, approximately 18% of which appear only once. The receptor comes from a man younger than 30 who received the YFV17D yellow fever vaccine. The chain carries TRBV5-4 and TRBJ2-5, with D unresolved. The material was PBMCs, obtained before the yellow fever booster vaccination. The CDR3 loop is CASSLGPNQETQYF. In DNA form, the CDR3 reads TGTGCCAGCAGCTTGGGCCCCAACCAAGAGACCCAGTACTTC. The variable domain in full, with the rest retrieved from reference TRBV5-4 and TRBJ2-5, is ETGVTQSPTHLIKTRGQQVTLRCSSQSGHNTVSWYQQALGQGPQFIFQYYREEENGRGNFPPRFSGLQFPNYSSELNVNALELDDSALYLCASSLGPNQETQYFGPGTRLLVL.